The present entry profiles one T cell receptor beta chain with its context. An end of the junction differs from the germline gene, which may be a read error. There are 13 residues in the CDR3. Germline V CDR1 and CDR2: SGHNT, YENEEA. A modified ARM-PCR protocol with three rounds of nested PCR amplified TCRbeta. TCRdb re-analysed the multiplex PCR reads in MiXCR, keeping a single row per CDR3 protein. In the table there are 110,000 or so distinct CDR3 sequences, about 64% of which are singletons. This record belongs to a study of tumor and adjacent non-tumor tissue in lung cancer. The template was RNA from unsorted bulk tissue. More than 3 cm separated this lung sample from the edge of the tumor.

The TCR comes from a man aged 60-69 years with non-small cell lung cancer. The chain carries TRBV11-3 and TRBJ1-2; no reliable D call. The specimen was distant non-tumor lung tissue. The CDR3 DNA follows: TGTGACAGCAGCTTAACCAGGTTGGATGACTACACCTTC. Its protein product is CDSSLTRLDDYTF.